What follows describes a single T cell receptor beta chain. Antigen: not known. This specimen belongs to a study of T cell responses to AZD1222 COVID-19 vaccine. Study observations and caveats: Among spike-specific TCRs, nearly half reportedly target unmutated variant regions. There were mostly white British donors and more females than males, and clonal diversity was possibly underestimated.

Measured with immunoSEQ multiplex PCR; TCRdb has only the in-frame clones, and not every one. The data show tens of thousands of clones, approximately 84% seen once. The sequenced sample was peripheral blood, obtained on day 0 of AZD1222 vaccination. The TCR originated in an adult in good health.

CDR3: CASSKGGGAASNQPQHF. The CDR3 DNA follows: TGTGCCAGCAGCAAGGGAGGGGGGGCGGCTAGCAATCAGCCCCAGCATTTT. This rearrangement joins TRBV7-2 to TRBJ1-5; possibly TRBD1 for D (6 bases). Germline CDR1 SGHTA, CDR2 FQGNSA. Trimming left V 5 bases short and J 0 bases short, with 17 bases between. The CDR3 contains 17 residues.